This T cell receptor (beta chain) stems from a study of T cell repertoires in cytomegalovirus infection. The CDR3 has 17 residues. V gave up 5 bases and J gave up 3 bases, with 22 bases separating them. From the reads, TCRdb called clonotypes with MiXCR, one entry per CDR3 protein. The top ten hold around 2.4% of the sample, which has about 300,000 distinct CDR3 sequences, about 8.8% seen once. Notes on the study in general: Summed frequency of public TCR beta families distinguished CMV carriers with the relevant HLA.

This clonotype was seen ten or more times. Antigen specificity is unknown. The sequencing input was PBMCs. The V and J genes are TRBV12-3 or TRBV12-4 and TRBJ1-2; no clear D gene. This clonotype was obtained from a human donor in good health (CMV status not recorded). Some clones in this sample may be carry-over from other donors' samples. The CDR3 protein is CASSPRTVYLRHYGYTF. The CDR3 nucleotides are TGTGCCAGCAGTCCACGGACCGTCTATCTCCGACACTATGGCTACACCTTC.